What follows are 8 T cell receptor beta chains derived from one specimen sequenced in a study of regulatory T cells in long-lasting Graves disease. Time point described: newly diagnosed GD, antithyroid drugs for less than 3 months. PBMC RNA was the source of the TCR library. Both iRepertoire HTBI primers and Arm-PCR of CDR3 regions were used to build the TCR beta libraries. TCRdb independently ran MiXCR on the multiplex PCR reads; one entry per CDR3 protein. The sample lists about 540,000 distinct CDR3 sequences; approximately 12% were seen once. Another study also made use of these data, one on T cells in Graves' hyperthyroidism and ophthalmopathy.

Sequenced material: peripheral blood mononuclear cells (PBMCs), taken at new diagnosis, from a patient treated with antithyroid drugs. The receptor set was obtained from a man younger than 45 with Graves disease.

This clonotype was counted between two and nine times. This chain links TRBV15 with TRBJ2-5; D unresolved. Trimming took 5 bases from V and 2 from J, leaving 6 bases between them. Germline assignment: CDR1 LNHNV and CDR2 YYDKDF (reference sequence). The CDR3 is made up of 12 amino acids. The CDR3 bases are TGTGCCACCAGCGAGTATCAAGAGACCCAGTACTTC. This translates into CATSEYQETQYF.

The table lists this clonotype with a few counts. The rearrangement links TRBV25-1 to TRBJ2-7; unclear D gene. Looked up from germline, CDR1 is MGHDK and CDR2 is SYGVNS. V lost 6 bases and J lost 5, with 11 bases in between. CDR3 length: 12 amino acids. The CDR3 sequence is CASSLRMDEQYF. CDR3 DNA sequence: TGTGCCAGCAGCCTACGGATGGACGAGCAGTACTTC.

The chain uses TRBV29-1 and TRBJ1-2, with 8 nucleotides matching TRBD1. Looked up from germline, CDR1 is SQVTM and CDR2 is ANQGSEA. The CDR3 sequence is 14 residues long. With 4 bases clipped from V and 3 bases from J, the junction kept 7 bases outside the gene matches. In DNA form, the CDR3 reads TGCAGCGTTGTGGTCAGGGGGCGCGACTATGGCTACACCTTC. Translating gives CSVVVRGRDYGYTF.

This clonotype occurred many times. The CDR3 DNA sequence: TGTGCCAGCAGCTCCTTAGAACCTGAAGCTTTCTTT. Amino acids: CASSSLEPEAFF. V usage is TRBV12-3 or TRBV12-4 and J usage is TRBJ1-1; D not resolved. V was shortened by 6 bases and J by 6 bases, with 11 bases between the two germline ends. The CDR3 is made up of 12 amino acids.

The V and J genes are TRBV24-1 and TRBJ2-1; no clear D. CDR1 and CDR2 from the germline V gene are KGHDR and SFDVKD. The CDR3 totals 15 residues. The V and J ends lost 1 base and 7 bases respectively, with 13 bases between them. The CDR3 sequence is CATSDLLADGNEQFF. The CDR3 region has the DNA TGTGCCACCAGTGATTTATTGGCAGATGGGAATGAGCAGTTCTTC.

There are many counts of this clonotype. This chain joins TRBV6-1 and TRBJ1-1; D ambiguous. CDR3 length: 13 amino acids. Trimming cost V 8 bases and J 4 bases, with 14 bases left between them. Germline V gene data show CDR1 as MNHNS and CDR2 as SASEGT. In nucleotides, the CDR3 is TGTGCCAGCTCGGTACGGAGCCTCACTGAAGCTTTCTTT. Its translation: CASSVRSLTEAFF.

This clonotype was recorded once. Without the conserved terminal phenylalanine or tryptophan, this CDR3 likely stems from a read error. The chain joins TRBV30 to TRBJ2-3; weak D call: TRBD2 (6 bases). The germline V and J ends were trimmed by 3 bases and 0 bases, with 10 bases remaining between them. Germline values: CDR1 GTSNPN, CDR2 SVGIG (reference sequence). The CDR3 has 14 amino acids. The CDR3 coding sequence is TGTGCCTGGAGCCCGGGGGTTAGCACAGATACGCAGTATGTT. This sequence encodes CAWSPGVSTDTQYV.

This clonotype was seen many times. The rearrangement uses TRBV7-9 and TRBJ2-3, with 12 bases lining up with TRBD2. The CDR3 has 17 amino acids. V shed 5 bases, J shed 4 bases, and the junction held 10 bases outside the gene matches. Looked up from germline, CDR1 is SEHNR and CDR2 is FQNEAQ (reference sequence). The CDR3 sequence is CASSPATSGSSSDTQYF. CDR3 DNA sequence: TGTGCCAGCAGCCCCGCGACTAGCGGGAGTTCTTCAGATACGCAGTATTTT.